This record concerns one TCR beta chain sequence. The clone's antigen remains unknown. No base qualities exist here, and no much larger clone lies one base off it. CDR3 length: 16 amino acids, cysteine to phenylalanine. Here the CDR3 DNA is all that survives: 48 bases in frame from base 1. CDR1 and CDR2 were assigned from the germline V gene as MDHEN and SYDVKM. Relative to germline, V is 1 base shorter and J is 0 bases shorter, with 10 bases between their ends. These data come from a study of siplizumab effects on memory and regulatory T cells (dated by TCRdb to between 2019 and 2020). General notes on the study: The study looked at the effect of siplizumab, an anti-CD2 antibody, on alloreactive T-cell subsets in allogeneic mixed lymphocyte reactions made from human PBMCs. Overall study outcomes, separate from this receptor: Sequences below about 10^-5 frequency were poorly captured, so only a minor fraction of alloreactive clones could be mapped to unstimulated subsets. A naive or memory phenotype could not be assigned to roughly 80-96% of proliferating CD4+ or CD8+ clones. Whether proliferating Tregs from siplizumab cultures actually had suppressive function was not functionally confirmed. Siplizumab significantly reduced the cumulative frequency of alloreactive sequences traceable to unstimulated CD4+ memory T cells. Unstimulated naive T cells appeared more diverse than memory T cells, and naive cells seemed to contribute substantially to the alloresponse. Among mappable alloreactive CD4+ clones, an average Treg-derived fraction of roughly 69% was observed with siplizumab, compared with roughly 28% in control reactions.

In addition, sequencing in three donor pairs included unstimulated CD8+ effector memory subsets alongside CD4+ naive, CD8+ naive, CD8+ TEMRA and CD4+ memory subsets. TCRbeta CDR3 sequencing was performed on sorted unstimulated T cells and on proliferating T cells recovered from mixed lymphocyte reactions. Fresh whole blood from around 11 HLA-typed healthy donors was used to isolate PBMCs. Receptor libraries were prepared by the immunoSEQ multiplex PCR assay. Each sample had around 92,000 TCR templates assayed by the deep sequencing platform. Genomic DNA extracted from sorted T cells was used for TCRbeta CDR3 sequencing. As for the authors' bioinformatics: The R programming language was used for clonal analysis of TCRbeta CDR3 data. Alloreactive CD4+ and CD8+ clones were defined by comparing unstimulated samples with post-reaction CFSE-low samples. Regulatory or non-regulatory origin of alloreactive CD4+ clones was assigned by matching sequences to the sorted unstimulated Treg and non-Treg repertoires. Drawn from immuneACCESS, this table holds only the in-frame rearrangements with V and J called that TCRdb kept. Clones are partly lost; checked studies trace under half to an unresolved V gene and leave the rest unexplained. Clonal size and the V and J genes are those of that table, whereas D and trimming came from the DNA. The sample includes 55,000 to 80,000 clones, with about 80% observed a single time. The ten largest clones add up to over 0.4% of the sample.

The TCR sequence derives from a human donor in good health. Sequencing used memory CD4+ T cells sorted from blood. The label giving this sample's cell subset or site can be read as: unstimulated CD4+ memory T cells. The sequence joins TRBV28 to TRBJ1-3, with a weak D call of TRBD1 (5 bases match). The CDR3 in this case is CASSLFYRSSGNTIYF. DNA sequence: TGTGCCAGCAGTTTATTTTACAGGAGCTCTGGAAACACCATATATTTT.